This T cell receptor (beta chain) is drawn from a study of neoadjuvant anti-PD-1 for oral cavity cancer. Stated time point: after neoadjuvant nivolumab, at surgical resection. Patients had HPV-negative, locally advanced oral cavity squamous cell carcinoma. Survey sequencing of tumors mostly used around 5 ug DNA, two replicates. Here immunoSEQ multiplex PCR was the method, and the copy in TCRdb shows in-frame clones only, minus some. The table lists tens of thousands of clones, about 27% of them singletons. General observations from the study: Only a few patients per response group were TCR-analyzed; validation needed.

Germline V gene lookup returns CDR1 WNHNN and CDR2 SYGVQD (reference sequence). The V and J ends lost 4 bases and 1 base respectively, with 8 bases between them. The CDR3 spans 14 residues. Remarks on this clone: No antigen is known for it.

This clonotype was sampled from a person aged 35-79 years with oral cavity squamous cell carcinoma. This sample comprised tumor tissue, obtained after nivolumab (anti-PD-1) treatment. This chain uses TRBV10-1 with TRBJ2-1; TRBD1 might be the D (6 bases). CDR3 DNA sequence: TGCGCCAGCAGTGCAGGGGATTCCTACAATGAGCAGTTCTTC. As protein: CASSAGDSYNEQFF.